This record covers a single T cell receptor beta chain. Its antigen remains unidentified. Per-nucleotide qualities are absent, and no much larger clonotype sits a single base away. The cohort was made up of roughly 670 healthy bone marrow donors. At the time of sampling, all cohort members were nominally healthy, though unrecorded immune exposures were likely present. The donor was CMV seropositive and was included in the group of 290 or so seropositive cohort members. A peripheral blood sample was provided by each donor, and peripheral blood mononuclear cells were used for TCR beta sequencing. The Qiagen DNeasy Blood Extraction Kit was used to extract genomic DNA from the blood cell samples. The method was the immunoSEQ multiplex PCR assay. For the multiplex PCR, a mixture combining 60 forward primers for TCR Vbeta segments and 13 reverse primers for TCR Jbeta segments was used. A multiplex PCR assay on genomic DNA amplified the CDR3 region of rearranged TCR beta genes. On the Illumina HiSeq System, the amplified TCR beta libraries were sequenced as 87-base-pair reads. On the authors' methods: Across the 640 or so repertoires, a later analysis counted 80 million or so unique TCR beta chains, 9.5 million to 13 million of which were shared by at least two donors. A nearest-neighbor algorithm error-corrected the raw reads and collapsed the reads into unique sequences, merging closely related sequences to remove PCR and sequencing errors. To assign V, D and J gene segments, CDR3 sequences were aligned to IMGT reference sequences. For a sequence to be retained, at least a six-nucleotide match to both a V gene segment and a J gene segment was required. A rearrangement counted as productive if the CDR3 had no stop codons and remained in frame with V and J, and every other rearrangement counted as non-productive. CDR3 was defined by IMGT convention, running from the second conserved V-encoded cysteine to the conserved J-encoded phenylalanine. Sequences without an unambiguous match to a single V gene segment were excluded from the earlier analysis of about 600 of the donors. An earlier analysis of 500 to 600 of the donors classified V segments as functional when productive rearrangements were above 56.7% and as segregating when the standard deviation between donors was above 5%. To diagnose cytomegalovirus status from the catalog of TCR beta chain sequences, a statistical classification framework was built. V and J gene assignment, in a later analysis, came from comparing TCR nucleotide sequences with IMGT/GENE-DB human TR gene sequences. Using the TCRdist pipeline, a later analysis assigned CDR3 sequences along with most-parsimonious VDJ recombination scenarios. A later analysis defined each TCR beta chain by its CDR3 amino acid sequence plus V-gene family, and excluded reads lacking a unique V-gene family. In a later analysis, around 600 highly shared, low-generation-probability nucleotide sequences were removed to address suspected cross-contamination and a sequencing artifact. For each public chain, a later analysis derived a clonal expansion index from normalized ranks of inferred template counts within each repertoire. A later analysis computed generation probabilities with a VDJ recombination model fitted to out-of-frame rearrangements, and checked the results against IGoR. A later analysis scored TCR-TCR, TCR-HLA and TCR-CMV co-occurrence with hypergeometric tests, applying a repertoire-size bias correction to TCR pairs. False discovery rates were estimated in a later analysis by permuting HLA or CMV assignments 20 times. In a later analysis, co-occurring TCRs were grouped using DBSCAN, and TCRdist sequence similarity was added for clustering within HLA-allele-positive subsets. Repertoires with fewer than 30,000 or more than 120,000 public chains were left out of co-occurrence clustering, as were about five repertoires with anomalous nucleotide sharing. This is the immuneACCESS table as TCRdb keeps it, with only in-frame sequences that have V and J called. A part of the clones is gone; compared with another copy, unresolved V genes explain less than half, and the rest is unexplained. V, J and clone size are taken as reported in that table, and D and trimming were inferred from the DNA itself. The sample records fewer than 200,000 clones, more than 75% of which are singletons. The ten largest clones represent over 2.5% of the sample.

Its CDR3 holds 15 amino acids, cysteine through phenylalanine. The DNA shown is the 45-base CDR3, in frame from base 1. CDR1 ENHRY and CDR2 SYGVKD were looked up in the germline V gene. Trimming removed 2 bases from V and 1 base from J, leaving 9 bases between the germline ends. These data belong to a study of cytomegalovirus exposure and HLA in healthy donors (dated by TCRdb to about 2017). For the study in its entirety: In an earlier analysis of 450 to 750 of the donors, around 300 Gb of sequence data and 117 million unique TCR beta sequences from about 179 million T cells were reported. An early release that covered about 600 HLA-typed donors contained 300 to 350 gigabases of sequencing data and about 84 million unique TCR sequences. Of the approximately 400 genotyped donors, about 84% fell in the genetic ancestry cluster associated with self-reported Caucasian donors. The study was designed to test whether signatures of past pathogen exposure could be identified by cataloging public T cell receptors. The study profiled the T cell repertoires of about 720 subjects by immunosequencing and related them to cytomegalovirus serostatus. Besides the first cohort of 550 to 750 subjects, a separate validation cohort made up of around 120 different subjects was used. High-throughput TCR immunosequencing, statistical association of individual TCRs with disease status, and machine learning were combined to predict cytomegalovirus infection status. A later analysis re-analyzed previously published TCR beta repertoires from approximately 670 donors and added high-resolution HLA genotyping to study TCR occurrence patterns. In the later analysis, no new phenotypic data were used to find candidate immune exposures; instead, reliance was placed on TCR beta sequences and their occurrence across donors. To decide whether each TCR beta V gene segment behaved as functional or pseudogenic, an earlier analysis of some 570 of the donors relied on high-throughput TCR beta sequencing. Donor age, sex, ethnicity and CMV serostatus were compiled alongside the repertoire data. In a later genetic analysis, genome-wide SNP genotypes for about three fifths of the roughly 670 donors were used, and that subset was treated as a discovery cohort. Every discovery cohort repertoire had been produced on one sequencing platform. Both class I and class II loci were covered by HLA typing, at four-digit resolution. The number of typed donors differed by locus: about 620-630 for A, B, C, DRB1 and DQB1; 500 to 550 for DQA1; around 580 for DPA1; and 400 to 480 for DPB1. About 5 DR-DQ haplotypes were handled as single units for association and clustering, since linkage in the cohort was strong. Among around 400 genotyped donors of the cohort, an average of approximately 240,000 unique TCR beta nucleotide sequences was sequenced per donor, of which 15% to 20% were non-productive. What the study reported, not specific to this receptor: In vitro tests confirmed that a few of the cytomegalovirus-associated TCR beta chains recognize cytomegalovirus antigens. A later analysis found that TCR association rates varied across HLA loci, with DRB1 alleles showing the most associated TCRs and HLA-C alleles the fewest. A further reported finding was that TCR beta sequences accurately predicted the HLA-A and HLA-B alleles for most subjects in the first cohort. In a later analysis, most CMV-associated TCR beta chains were found to appear HLA-restricted, with HLA associations seemingly driven largely by CMV exposure. A later analysis found that HLA-associated TCR beta chains were more clonally expanded and had lower generation probabilities than equally common non-associated chains. The classifier was reported to diagnose cytomegalovirus status with high specificity and sensitivity in both the original and validation cohorts. A group of highly shared sequence variants was considered likely to be a technical artifact of the sequencing pipeline. Because HLA typing was missing for some donors at each locus, association tests included only the typed subset. In this cohort, only TCR beta chains were sequenced, and detectable features were limited by the absence of alpha or paired-chain data. The study listed approximately 150 TCR beta chains as associated with cytomegalovirus. Because counts were too low, about 17 rarely observed V segments, including chromosome 9 orphons, were excluded from the earlier analysis of some 540 of the donors. Specific HLA alleles were associated with some 15,000 TCR beta sequences at a false discovery rate of 0.05 in a later analysis. A later genetic analysis reported fewer N-insertions in productive TCRs among donors in an Asian-associated ancestry cluster than the roughly 700-donor mean. Most TCR sequences were seen in very few donors, while some public TCRs were found in many individuals. Broadly in line with IMGT annotations, most TCR beta V segments showed up in productive rearrangements about 87% or about 30% of the time in an earlier analysis of around 600 of the donors. In a later analysis, several top co-occurrence clusters were reported to appear linked to parvovirus B19, influenza, CMV and Epstein-Barr virus. Strong co-occurrence of HLA alleles, especially DR and DQ, made assigning TCR associations to individual alleles difficult. CMV serostatus was the only immune exposure information available for the cohort. According to the authors, the approach could potentially be generalized to other disease states and immunological phenotypes. Some IMGT-functional V segments, including TRBV6-2 and TRBV6-3, could not be told apart with the 87-base-pair reads, so those segments were excluded. In a later genetic analysis, a missense DCLRE1C variant was associated with V-gene and J-gene trimming of TCR beta chains, and the association was replicated in an independent cohort. Correlated functional status among segregating V segments might be attributable to linkage disequilibrium, but an unknown experimental factor could not be ruled out. Presence/absence analyses assumed roughly uniform sequencing depth across donors, an assumption that may not hold.

This chain joins TRBV10-3 to TRBJ2-1; the D gene is perhaps TRBD1, from 5 matching bases. The sequence was collected from a man under 40 in good health and CMV-seropositive. The sample was PBMCs. The CDR3 region: CAISENRGSYNEQFF. The nucleotide sequence reads TGTGCCATCAGTGAGAATAGGGGATCCTACAATGAGCAGTTCTTC.